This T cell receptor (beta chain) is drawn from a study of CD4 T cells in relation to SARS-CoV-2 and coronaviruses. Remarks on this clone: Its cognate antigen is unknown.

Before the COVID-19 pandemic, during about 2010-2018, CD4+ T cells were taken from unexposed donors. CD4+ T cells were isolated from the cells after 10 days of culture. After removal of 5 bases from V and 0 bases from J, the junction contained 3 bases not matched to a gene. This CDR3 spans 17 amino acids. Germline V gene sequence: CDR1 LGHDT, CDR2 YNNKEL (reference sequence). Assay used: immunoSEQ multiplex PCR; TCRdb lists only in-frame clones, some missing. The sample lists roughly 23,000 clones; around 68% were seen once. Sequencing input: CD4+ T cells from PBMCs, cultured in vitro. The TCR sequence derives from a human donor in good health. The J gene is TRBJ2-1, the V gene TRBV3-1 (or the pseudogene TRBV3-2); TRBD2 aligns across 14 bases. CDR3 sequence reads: CASSSGTSGSSYNEQFF. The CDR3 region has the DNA TGTGCCAGCAGCTCCGGGACTAGCGGGAGCTCCTACAATGAGCAGTTCTTC.